The following is a T cell receptor (beta chain) sequence with its context. Repertoires were generated with immunoSEQ multiplex PCR, while TCRdb's copy carries only in-frame clones and drops some. This sample has some 69,000 clones, with around nine tenths found just once. This specimen belongs to a study of technical replicates of blood from several donors. Germline V CDR1 and CDR2: SGDLS, YYNGEE. Trimming took off 3 bases at V and 2 bases at J, with 12 bases between the two ends. The CDR3 consists of 14 residues. This receptor was identified in a human donor in good health. Some clones in this sample may be carry-over from other donors' samples. Sequencing was performed on PBMCs. The rearrangement links TRBV9 to TRBJ2-7; D possibly corresponds to TRBD2 (7 bases). DNA for the CDR3: TGTGCCAGCAGCGAGGGGGGGGAGCCCTACGAGCAGTACTTC. Protein: CASSEGGEPYEQYF.